Below, 32 T cell receptor beta chains from the same sample are listed, as sequenced in a study of cytomegalovirus exposure and HLA in healthy donors. The protocol was immunoSEQ multiplex PCR, while the TCRdb copy is restricted to in-frame clones and leaves out a portion. The data show a few hundred thousand clones, around 86% seen once. Sequenced material: PBMCs. These receptors were collected from a woman aged 18-29 years in good health and CMV-seronegative.

V is TRBV19 and J is TRBJ1-1; D may be TRBD1 (5 bases). The CDR3 is 15 residues long. V lost 10 bases and J 5 bases, leaving 23 bases between the germline ends. Germline CDR1 reads LNHDA; CDR2 reads SQIVND (reference sequence). CDR3 sequence: CAIGPGGFKSTEAFF. The CDR3 DNA is TGTGCCATCGGGCCGGGGGGGTTCAAGTCGACTGAAGCTTTCTTT.

The chain is built from TRBV30 and TRBJ1-6; TRBD1 is a possible D gene (6 bases). Trimming pared 4 bases from V and 7 bases from J, leaving 11 bases between. CDR1 and CDR2 (germline): GTSNPN, SVGIG (reference sequence). The CDR3 sequence is 13 residues long. CDR3 coding DNA: TGTGCCTGGAATGCAAGGGGGAATTCACCCCTCCACTTT. Protein sequence: CAWNARGNSPLHF.

The chain has TRBV6-5 and TRBJ1-6, with D tentatively TRBD1 (5 bases). Deletions cut 2 bases from V and 0 bases from J, with 8 bases between. The germline CDR1 and CDR2 sequences are MNHEY and SVGAGI. The CDR3 loop spans 16 amino acids. CDR3 residues: CASSYDSLSYNSPLHF. The CDR3 coding sequence is TGTGCCAGCAGTTACGACAGCCTCTCCTATAATTCACCCCTCCACTTT.

The V gene is TRBV4-1, the J gene TRBJ1-3; no definite D call. Trimming took 0 bases from V and 3 from J, leaving 15 bases between them. The length of the CDR3 is 17 residues. CDR1 MGHRA and CDR2 YSYEKL come from the germline V gene. DNA for the CDR3: TGCGCCAGCAGCCAAGATTGGGCAGCCGGGGATGGAAACACCATATATTTT. Its translation is CASSQDWAAGDGNTIYF.

This clone is a singleton in its sample. This chain uses TRBV2 with TRBJ2-1, with TRBD2 identical over 7 bases. From germline, CDR1 is SNHLY and CDR2 FYNNEI. The CDR3 runs 16 residues. The ends lost 3 bases at V and 9 bases at J; junction bases unmatched: 14. CDR3 loop: CASSDVPGGSGGEQFF. CDR3 coding DNA: TGTGCCAGCAGTGATGTCCCCGGCGGGAGTGGGGGTGAGCAGTTCTTC. The full variable domain, its missing parts supplied by reference TRBV2 and TRBJ2-1, is EPEVTQTPSHQVTQMGQEVILRCVPISNHLYFYWYRQILGQKVEFLVSFYNNEISEKSEIFDDQFSVERPDGSNFTLKIRSTKLEDSAMYFCASSDVPGGSGGEQFFGPGTRLTVL.

The chain carries TRBV6-5 and TRBJ2-7; 7 nucleotides match TRBD1. The germline gives CDR1 MNHEY, CDR2 SVGAGI. This CDR3 contains 16 residues. Trimming removed 0 bases from V and 9 bases from J; junction bases left unmatched: 14. CDR3 region: CASSYSTGTVSGGQYF. The CDR3, as DNA: TGTGCCAGCAGTTACTCGACCGGGACAGTAAGCGGAGGGCAGTACTTC.

The rearrangement joins TRBV5-6 to TRBJ1-1; possibly TRBD1 for D (6 bases). The CDR3 spans 14 residues. Germline assignment: CDR1 SGHDT and CDR2 YYEEEE. The V gene lost 2 bases and the J gene lost 14 bases, with 22 bases spanning the gap. The CDR3 DNA follows: TGTGCCAGCAGCTTACCAGGGGCCGTTTCTAACAGGTTCTTT. It specifies CASSLPGAVSNRFF.

As regards this clone: A read error may account for a junction end that differs from germline. CDR3 region: CSVDWGGNGKLFF. CDR3 coding DNA: TGCAGCGTTGATTGGGGGGGGAATGGAAAACTGTTTTTT. The rearrangement links TRBV29-1 to TRBJ1-4, with TRBD1 as a possible D gene (5 bases). Germline V gene sequence: CDR1 SQVTM, CDR2 ANQGSEA. The CDR3 is 13 amino acids.

The J gene is TRBJ2-7, the V gene TRBV28, with a possible D match to TRBD1 (6 bases). Germline-derived CDR1 and CDR2 are MDHEN and SYDVKM. CDR3 length: 13 amino acids. Trimming took off 4 bases at V and 2 bases at J, with 9 bases between the two ends. In DNA, the CDR3 is TGTGCCAGCAGTTCCCCAGGGGCCTACGAGCAGTACTTC. It translates to CASSSPGAYEQYF.

This clone was detected only a few times. The chain links TRBV2 to TRBJ2-2; D may be TRBD1 (6 bases). V lost 4 bases, J lost 7 bases, and 16 bases lay in between. The germline CDR1 and CDR2 sequences are SNHLY and FYNNEI. The CDR3 sequence is 15 residues long. CDR3 DNA sequence: TGTGCCAGCAGTGTTATCTGGGGGCAGGGCGGGGAGCTGTTTTTT. This translates into CASSVIWGQGGELFF.

J is TRBJ2-1 and V is TRBV10-1, with TRBD1 identical over 10 bases. This CDR3 spans 15 amino acids. Germline trimming cut 2 bases from V and 8 bases from J; bases unmatched to any gene: 6. In germline, CDR1 is WNHNN, CDR2 SYGVQD (reference sequence). This CDR3 is CASSEGTGVADEQFF. CDR3 sequence (DNA): TGCGCCAGCAGTGAGGGGACAGGGGTTGCGGATGAGCAGTTCTTC.

This chain uses TRBV6-4 with TRBJ1-2, with 7 positions matching TRBD1. CDR1 and CDR2 from the germline V gene are MRHNA and SNTAGT. Trimming took 0 bases from V and 2 from J; bases not matched to a gene: 12. This CDR3 comprises 18 residues. For the CDR3, the DNA is TGTGCCAGCAGTGACTCGATGGCCTACAGGGGCCCCAACTATGGCTACACCTTC. Protein product: CASSDSMAYRGPNYGYTF.

This clone has a handful of counts. The chain couples TRBV13 to TRBJ2-7; TRBD1 is a possible D gene (5 bases). Per germline, CDR1 PRHDT and CDR2 FYEKMQ (reference sequence). Deletions cut 5 bases from V and 0 bases from J, with 14 bases between. The CDR3 runs to 15 residues. DNA for the CDR3: TGTGCCAGCAGCATCCGACAGAGACACTCCTACGAGCAGTACTTC. Protein product: CASSIRQRHSYEQYF.

The chain links TRBV9 to TRBJ1-1; 10 positions match TRBD1. Germline V gene lookup returns CDR1 SGDLS and CDR2 YYNGEE. The CDR3 contains 16 residues. Trimming at V came to 4 bases and at J to 4 bases, leaving 10 bases not matched to a gene. The CDR3 sequence is CASSSPGQGFSTEAFF. Written as DNA, the CDR3 is TGTGCCAGCAGCTCCCCGGGACAGGGGTTCTCCACTGAAGCTTTCTTT.

CDR3 DNA sequence: TGTGCCAGCAGTGACAGGAACGATGCGAGTGAGCAGTTCTTC. This codes for CASSDRNDASEQFF. J is TRBJ2-1 and V is TRBV2, with D hard to call. CDR1 is SNHLY, CDR2 FYNNEI, per germline. The CDR3 is 14 amino acids. V was cut by 3 bases and J by 9 bases, with 15 bases left in between.

This rearrangement joins TRBV11-2 to TRBJ2-7; possible D gene TRBD2, 5 bases. Deletions cut 5 bases from V and 2 bases from J, with 10 bases between. Per germline, CDR1 SGHAT and CDR2 FQNNGV. The CDR3 runs to 13 residues. In nucleotides, the CDR3 is TGTGCCAGCAGCGCGGGTCTAACCTACGAGCAGTACTTC. Amino acids: CASSAGLTYEQYF.

V is TRBV7-8 and J is TRBJ2-5, with TRBD2 identical over 8 bases. After removal of 5 bases from V and 11 bases from J, the junction contained 10 bases not matched to a gene. The V gene's germline CDR1 is SGHVS and CDR2 FQNEAQ. This CDR3 spans 13 amino acids. CDR3 protein: CASSPRTSPAQYF. The CDR3 nucleotides read TGTGCCAGCAGCCCGCGGACTAGCCCCGCACAGTACTTC.

This chain joins TRBV29-1 and TRBJ1-1; 7 nucleotides match TRBD1. In germline, CDR1 is SQVTM, CDR2 ANQGSEA. The V and J ends lost 6 bases and 0 bases, in that order; junction bases with no gene match: 1. The CDR3 runs to 12 residues. CDR3 bases: TGCAGCGTGGGACAGTTGAACACTGAAGCTTTCTTT. Its protein product is CSVGQLNTEAFF.

The rearrangement links TRBV5-1 to TRBJ2-7; 8 bases are shared with TRBD2. This CDR3 region has 16 residues. The J segment lost 6 bases and the V segment lost 3 bases, leaving 14 bases of the junction unmatched. Germline CDR1 and CDR2: SGHRS and YFSETQ. DNA of the CDR3: TGCGCCAGCAGCTCTTTCGGTCGGGAGGGCCGATTCGAGCAGTACTTC. Protein product: CASSSFGREGRFEQYF.

This chain uses TRBV9 with TRBJ2-4; D uncertain. Germline loops: CDR1 SGDLS, CDR2 YYNGEE. V shed 4 bases and J shed 2 bases, with 16 bases lying between them. The length of the CDR3 is 16 residues. The CDR3 sequence is CASSPQGDFTKNIQYF. The CDR3 nucleotides read TGTGCCAGCAGCCCTCAAGGTGACTTTACCAAAAACATTCAGTACTTC.

This sequence joins TRBV10-1 and TRBJ2-5, with 9 bases fitting TRBD2. J lost 3 bases, V lost 6 bases, and 8 bases had no gene match. Germline-derived CDR1 and CDR2 are WNHNN and SYGVQD (reference sequence). The CDR3 has 15 residues. CDR3 sequence: CASSFGASGEETQYF. The CDR3 region has the DNA TGCGCCAGCAGCTTTGGGGCTAGCGGGGAAGAGACCCAGTACTTC.

The gene calls are TRBV7-8 and TRBJ1-6; 8 bases map to TRBD1. J gave up 8 bases and V 4 bases, and 4 bases lay outside the gene matches. The CDR3 extends over 14 amino acids. The germline gives CDR1 SGHVS, CDR2 FQNEAQ. The DNA of the CDR3 is TGTGCCAGCAGCTCCGGACAGGGACATTCACCCCTCCACTTT. It translates to CASSSGQGHSPLHF.

This chain joins TRBV7-9 and TRBJ2-7; 11 bases match TRBD1. Germline CDR1 reads SEHNR; CDR2 reads FQNEAQ (reference sequence). V shed 5 bases, J shed 6 bases, and the junction held 9 bases outside the gene matches. This CDR3 is 15 amino acids long. CDR3 in DNA: TGTGCCAGCAGCGCCCGGGACAGGGGGATTTTCGAGCAGTACTTC. This sequence encodes CASSARDRGIFEQYF.

The chain uses TRBV5-1 and TRBJ1-2; D is possibly TRBD1 (5 bases). The CDR3 covers 16 residues. Between the trimmed V and J ends, which lost 2 bases and 1 base, there was a span of 15 bases. Germline V lookup: CDR1 SGHRS, CDR2 YFSETQ. Written as DNA, the CDR3 is TGCGCCAGCAGCTTAGGCCAACTCAGGGTTAACTATGGCTACACCTTC. It yields the protein CASSLGQLRVNYGYTF.

The rearrangement joins TRBV19 to TRBJ2-3; 8 nucleotides agree with TRBD2. The germline CDR1 and CDR2 sequences are LNHDA and SQIVND (reference sequence). The V gene end was trimmed by 4 bases and the J gene end by 3 bases; junction bases not matched to a gene: 6. This CDR3 region has 15 residues. This CDR3 reads CASSKTGGPTDTQYF. The CDR3 DNA reads TGTGCCAGTAGTAAAACGGGAGGGCCAACAGATACGCAGTATTTT.

In its sample, this clone was seen once. The chain has TRBV29-1 and TRBJ1-1; 7 nucleotides line up with TRBD1. The germline CDR1 and CDR2 sequences are SQVTM and ANQGSEA. The length of the CDR3 is 13 residues. Trimming took 7 bases from V and 2 from J; bases not matched to a gene: 7. This CDR3 is CSAEGAGNTEAFF. In DNA, the CDR3 is TGCAGCGCCGAGGGGGCGGGAAACACTGAAGCTTTCTTT.

The chain uses TRBV5-1 and TRBJ1-2, with a weak D call TRBD1 (6 bases). The CDR3 totals 14 residues. Germline CDR1 SGHRS, CDR2 YFSETQ. Trimming removed 3 bases from V and 5 bases from J, with 14 bases in between. The CDR3 region is CASSSQQGGYGYTF. The DNA of the CDR3 is TGCGCCAGCAGCTCGCAACAAGGGGGATATGGCTACACCTTC. Supplemented by reference TRBV5-1 and TRBJ1-2, the full variable domain reads KAGVTQTPRYLIKTRGQQVTLSCSPISGHRSVSWYQQTPGQGLQFLFEYFSETQRNKGNFPGRFSGRQFSNSRSEMNVSTLELGDSALYLCASSSQQGGYGYTFGSGTRLTVV.

This clone was recorded only once. The V and J genes are TRBV2 and TRBJ2-1; 11 bases map to TRBD2. After removal of 6 bases from V and 4 bases from J, the junction contained 8 bases not matched to a gene. This CDR3 has 16 amino acids. Germline assignment: CDR1 SNHLY and CDR2 FYNNEI. This CDR3 is CASRDKGTSGYNEQFF. The CDR3 DNA is TGTGCCAGCAGGGATAAGGGGACTAGCGGTTACAATGAGCAGTTCTTC.

The rearrangement uses TRBV4-3 and TRBJ2-3; D is perhaps TRBD2 (7 bases). The CDR3 sequence is 14 residues long. The germline gives CDR1 LGHNA, CDR2 YSLEER. V shed 3 bases and J shed 7 bases, with 14 bases lying between them. The CDR3 reads CASSQRGPINTQYF. CDR3 bases: TGCGCCAGCAGCCAGCGGGGGCCTATTAATACGCAGTATTTT.

This chain connects TRBV2 to TRBJ2-5, with TRBD1 matching 7 bases. CDR1 and CDR2 (germline): SNHLY, FYNNEI. The V segment lost 1 base and the J segment 10 bases; nucleotides outside the gene matches: 3. The CDR3 is 12 residues long. The CDR3 is CASSEGAGGQYF. In DNA form, the CDR3 reads TGTGCCAGCAGTGAAGGAGCAGGGGGCCAGTACTTC.

The rearrangement joins TRBV7-2 to TRBJ2-6, with D hard to call. The V and J ends lost 0 bases and 0 bases respectively, with 3 bases between them. CDR3 size: 15 residues. The germline V gene has CDR1 SGHTA and CDR2 FQGNSA. The CDR3, as DNA: TGTGCCAGCAGCTTAGCGAGCTCTGGGGCCAACGTCCTGACTTTC. Its protein is CASSLASSGANVLTF.

The sample holds a few counts of this clone. The chain links TRBV2 to TRBJ1-2; 10 nucleotides match TRBD1. Germline V CDR1 and CDR2: SNHLY, FYNNEI. V lost 5 bases to trimming and J lost 6 bases; unmatched junction nucleotides: 3. The CDR3 covers 13 residues. The CDR3 sequence: CASSRQGADGYTF. CDR3 nucleotide sequence: TGTGCCAGCAGTCGACAGGGGGCGGATGGCTACACCTTC.